Listed below are T cell receptor beta chains from one sample, sequenced in a study of cytomegalovirus exposure and HLA in healthy donors. Sequencing used immunoSEQ multiplex PCR; TCRdb keeps in-frame clones, though not all of them. This table has over 130,000 clones, approximately 72% appearing once. The material sequenced was PBMCs. The origin of the receptors is a woman in her fifties or sixties in good health and CMV-seronegative. Both conserved end residues are part of each CDR3. The order of the fields is clone size, V gene, J gene, D gene, CDR3 DNA, CDR3 protein. The D gene is left open where the match is weak. The size of a clone is reported for some rows only, either as once, few or many, or as a class for expanded clones.

size: .; V: TRBV25-1; J: TRBJ2-3; D: TRBD1; DNA: TGTGCCAGCAGTCCCAGGGGGACAGGCACAGATACGCAGTATTTT; CDR3: CASSPRGTGTDTQYF
size: .; V: TRBV7-6; J: TRBJ2-2; D: TRBD1; DNA: TGTGCCAGCAGCGCAAACAGGGGGAACACCGGGGAGCTGTTTTTT; CDR3: CASSANRGNTGELFF
size: few; V: TRBV5-4; J: TRBJ2-7; D: TRBD1; DNA: TGTGCCAGCAGCTTTCCTACAGGGGGATTGGAGGGGCGCGAGCAGTACTTC; CDR3: CASSFPTGGLEGREQYF
size: .; V: TRBV19; J: TRBJ1-4; D: .; DNA: TGTGCCAGTAGTATAGAGGTCAGTTGGCAGGGCCAAGAAAAACTGTTTTTT; CDR3: CASSIEVSWQGQEKLFF
size: .; V: TRBV5-6; J: TRBJ1-3; D: .; DNA: TGTGCCAGCAGCTCGAGACAGGCTGGAAACACCATATATTTT; CDR3: CASSSRQAGNTIYF
size: .; V: TRBV6-5; J: TRBJ2-1; D: TRBD2; DNA: TGTGCCAGCAGCCAGAGGTCAGGGAGGGGTGAGCAGTTCTTC; CDR3: CASSQRSGRGEQFF
size: few; V: TRBV5-5; J: TRBJ1-3; D: .; DNA: TGTGCCAGCAGCTGGGGAACCAGGGGTGTTGGAAACACCATATATTTT; CDR3: CASSWGTRGVGNTIYF
size: few; V: TRBV7-2; J: TRBJ2-7; D: .; DNA: TGTGCCAGCAGCTTAGCCGGTACGGGTTCCTACGAGCAGTACTTC; CDR3: CASSLAGTGSYEQYF
size: .; V: TRBV11-2; J: TRBJ2-5; D: .; DNA: TGTGCCAGCAGCCCAGGAGGGACAGCGACTGAGACCCAGTACTTC; CDR3: CASSPGGTATETQYF
size: many; V: TRBV28; J: TRBJ2-7; D: TRBD2; DNA: TGTGCCAGCACCGAGGGGGCTAGCGGGGGCTACGAGCAGTACTTC; CDR3: CASTEGASGGYEQYF
size: .; V: TRBV19; J: TRBJ1-6; D: .; DNA: TGTGCCAGTAGTATAGGACAGTCTAATTCACCCCTCCACTTT; CDR3: CASSIGQSNSPLHF
size: .; V: TRBV12-2; J: TRBJ1-5; D: .; DNA: TGTGCAAGTCGCTTAGCGCCTCTGGGGACTCGGGGCAATCAGCCCCAGCATTTT; CDR3: CASRLAPLGTRGNQPQHF
size: .; V: TRBV19; J: TRBJ2-1; D: TRBD1; DNA: TGTGCCAGTAGTGGACCCCGGGACAGGGGTTACAATGAGCAGTTCTTC; CDR3: CASSGPRDRGYNEQFF
size: .; V: TRBV2; J: TRBJ2-1; D: .; DNA: TGTGCCAGCAGTGGGAGGGACCCCGGCGATACTGAGCAGTTCTTC; CDR3: CASSGRDPGDTEQFF
size: .; V: TRBV11-2; J: TRBJ2-3; D: .; DNA: TGTGCCAGCAGCTTAGAGGTAGCGACAGATACGCAGTATTTT; CDR3: CASSLEVATDTQYF
size: .; V: TRBV9; J: TRBJ2-1; D: .; DNA: TGTGCCAGCAGCGTAGGAGGACTCTCCTACAATGAGCAGTTCTTC; CDR3: CASSVGGLSYNEQFF
size: .; V: TRBV27; J: TRBJ1-1; D: .; DNA: TGTGCCAGCAGTTTGAGGGCCCGCGACCTTGAAGCTTTCTTT; CDR3: CASSLRARDLEAFF
size: .; V: TRBV20-1; J: TRBJ2-3; D: .; DNA: TGCAGTTCCCGGTCCTTGAATACGCAGTATTTT; CDR3: CSSRSLNTQYF
size: .; V: TRBV21-1; J: TRBJ1-5; D: .; DNA: TGTGCCAGCAGCAAAAGAATTACAGGGGGTTGCAATCAGCCCCAGCATTTT; CDR3: CASSKRITGGCNQPQHF
size: .; V: TRBV7-2; J: TRBJ2-5; D: .; DNA: TGTGCCAGCAGCTTAGCCCTCCGGGGTAAAGAGACCCAGTACTTC; CDR3: CASSLALRGKETQYF
size: .; V: TRBV11-3; J: TRBJ2-2; D: .; DNA: TGTGCCAGCAGCTGGGGCGGGACGAACACCGGGGAGCTGTTTTTT; CDR3: CASSWGGTNTGELFF
size: few; V: TRBV14; J: TRBJ2-2; D: TRBD2; DNA: TGTGCCAGCAGCCAAGCGGGAGGGAACACCGGGGAGCTGTTTTTT; CDR3: CASSQAGGNTGELFF
size: .; V: TRBV4-3; J: TRBJ2-2; D: TRBD1; DNA: TGCGCCAGCAGCGTAGGGGGCGCGAACACCGGGGAGCTGTTTTTT; CDR3: CASSVGGANTGELFF
size: .; V: TRBV4-1; J: TRBJ2-3; D: .; DNA: TGCGCCAGCAGCCAATTCCTCCCCACAGATACGCAGTATTTT; CDR3: CASSQFLPTDTQYF
size: once; V: TRBV2; J: TRBJ2-2; D: .; DNA: TGTGCCAGCAGTGGACTCTCCCGGGCCGGGGAGCTGTTTTTT; CDR3: CASSGLSRAGELFF
size: .; V: TRBV5-1; J: TRBJ2-5; D: .; DNA: TGCGCCAGCAGCTTGGACGGTAGAGGGCAAGAGACCCAGTACTTC; CDR3: CASSLDGRGQETQYF
size: .; V: TRBV6-5; J: TRBJ1-1; D: .; DNA: TGTGCCAGCAGTTACTCGGGGGGTTTTGGGATCACTGAAGCTTTCTTT; CDR3: CASSYSGGFGITEAFF
size: .; V: TRBV27; J: TRBJ1-1; D: TRBD1; DNA: TGTGCCAGCAGAGACCGGGACAGGGGGCAAAGGACTGAAGCTTTCTTT; CDR3: CASRDRDRGQRTEAFF
size: .; V: TRBV7-2; J: TRBJ2-5; D: TRBD2; DNA: TGTGCCAGCAGCTTAGTTGCGGGGGTGGAGACCCAGTACTTC; CDR3: CASSLVAGVETQYF
size: .; V: TRBV5-4; J: TRBJ1-1; D: .; DNA: TGTGCCAGCAGCCGAGGGTTGACGGCTGAAGCTTTCTTT; CDR3: CASSRGLTAEAFF
size: .; V: TRBV21-1; J: TRBJ2-7; D: .; DNA: TGTGCCAGCAGCATGCCGGGACAGGGTATGGACGAGCAGTACTTC; CDR3: CASSMPGQGMDEQYF
size: few; V: TRBV29-1; J: TRBJ1-3; D: .; DNA: TGCAGCGCTGGCGGGGGGGAGGCGGGAAACACCATATATTTT; CDR3: CSAGGGEAGNTIYF
size: .; V: TRBV5-1; J: TRBJ1-4; D: TRBD1; DNA: TGCGCCAGCAGCTTGGCCGGGACAGGGACTGAAAAACTGTTTTTT; CDR3: CASSLAGTGTEKLFF
size: few; V: TRBV9; J: TRBJ2-3; D: .; DNA: TGTGCCAGCAGCTCACAGGGACACACAGATACGCAGTATTTT; CDR3: CASSSQGHTDTQYF
size: .; V: TRBV6-5; J: TRBJ2-3; D: .; DNA: TGTGCCAGCAAGTTGACTGTTAGCACAGATACGCAGTATTTT; CDR3: CASKLTVSTDTQYF
size: .; V: TRBV19; J: TRBJ1-5; D: .; DNA: TGTGCCAGTAGTATTCGGGGGGCCACTCAGCCCCAGCATTTT; CDR3: CASSIRGATQPQHF